This entry describes one T cell receptor (beta chain). The antigen remains unidentified. This sample was taken from a study of CD8+ T cells in alopecia areata. Study conclusions and caveats: Possibly because of HLA-related factors, TCR sharing was less clear across patients than in mice.

cDNA serving as the sequencing template came from extracted, reverse transcribed RNA. Data came from immunoSEQ multiplex PCR; TCRdb stores just in-frame clones and leaves some out. This table has about 190,000 clones, 50% to 70% appearing once. The sample's treatment: oral pan-JAK inhibitor, 5-10 mg twice daily. It was from alopecia areata patients that lesional scalp punch biopsies and peripheral blood were collected. V was trimmed by 0 bases and J by 5 bases, leaving 11 bases between them. CDR1 is LNHNV and CDR2 is YYDKDF in the germline V gene (reference sequence). This CDR3 region has 14 residues.

The receptor comes from a human donor with alopecia areata. The material was CD4+ T cells sorted from blood, obtained at roughly week 49, from a patient treated with tofacitinib. J is TRBJ2-7 and V is TRBV15; D not certain. CDR3 loop: CATSRDKIGDEQYF. The CDR3 nucleotides read TGTGCCACCAGCAGAGATAAGATAGGCGACGAGCAGTACTTC.